This entry lists 31 T cell receptor beta chains sequenced from one sample in a study of shared clonotypes between healthy human individuals. The method was immunoSEQ multiplex PCR; TCRdb's version includes in-frame clones alone and lacks a portion of them. The table includes roughly 2.6 million clones, more than 80% detected once. Sequencing was carried out using naive CD4+ T cells sorted from blood. Subset: CD45RA+ positively selected. These receptors were collected from a man between 18 and 29 years old in good health.

The chain employs TRBV19 and TRBJ2-1; possible D gene TRBD2, 5 bases. Trimming removed 5 bases at V and 10 bases at J, with 18 bases between. Germline lookup yields CDR1 LNHDA and CDR2 SQIVND (reference sequence). CDR3 size: 14 residues. CDR3 nucleotides: TGTGCCAGTAGTTCGAGGGAGAATGCTGGAGAGCAGTTCTTC. Translating gives CASSSRENAGEQFF.

The V gene is TRBV5-1, the J gene TRBJ2-1; D uncertain. V gave up 2 bases and J gave up 5 bases, with 5 bases separating them. Germline assignment: CDR1 SGHRS and CDR2 YFSETQ. The CDR3 length is 12 residues. CDR3 nucleotides: TGCGCCAGCAGCTTTTCAGACAATGAGCAGTTCTTC. Its translation: CASSFSDNEQFF.

The chain uses TRBV4-1 and TRBJ1-5; D not certain. V dropped 5 bases and J dropped 4 bases, with 15 bases sitting between them. Germline values: CDR1 MGHRA, CDR2 YSYEKL. The CDR3 extends over 15 amino acids. DNA of the CDR3: TGCGCCAGCAGCGGTGTGCTGGGTATAAATCAGCCCCAGCATTTT. It codes for CASSGVLGINQPQHF.

This chain joins TRBV19 and TRBJ2-5; 7 bases align to TRBD1. CDR3 size: 15 residues. The trim removed 6 bases at V and 0 bases at J, leaving 7 bases unmatched. The germline CDR1 and CDR2 sequences are LNHDA and SQIVND (reference sequence). In DNA, the CDR3 is TGTGCCAGTAGCCTCGGACAGGCGTACCAAGAGACCCAGTACTTC. This translates into CASSLGQAYQETQYF.

The rearrangement links TRBV30 to TRBJ2-1, with 8 bases aligning to TRBD1. With 3 bases clipped from V and 14 bases from J, the junction kept 15 bases outside the gene matches. The germline gives CDR1 GTSNPN, CDR2 SVGIG (reference sequence). The CDR3 runs 14 residues. CDR3 sequence (DNA): TGTGCCTGGAGCTTGGACAGGGTCGCGGCCCGGGAGTTCTTC. This codes for CAWSLDRVAAREFF.

The CDR3 nucleotides are TGCGCCAGCAGCCAAGACACCGGGACTGAAGAGACCCAGTACTTC. Translation gives CASSQDTGTEETQYF. The gene calls are TRBV4-3 and TRBJ2-5; D may be TRBD2 (6 bases). There are 15 residues in the CDR3. V dropped 0 bases and J dropped 3 bases, with 11 bases sitting between them. Germline values: CDR1 LGHNA, CDR2 YSLEER.

The V and J genes are TRBV7-9 and TRBJ1-4; TRBD1 matches at 9 bases. With 4 bases clipped from V and 12 bases from J, the junction kept 12 bases outside the gene matches. The CDR3 has 15 amino acids. Germline V lookup: CDR1 SEHNR, CDR2 FQNEAQ (reference sequence). The CDR3 DNA reads as TGTGCCAGCAGCTCCAAATCCCGGGACAGGGTACAACTGTTTTTT. It specifies CASSSKSRDRVQLFF. Using reference TRBV7-9 and TRBJ1-4 for the parts outside the CDR3, the full variable domain is DTGVSQNPRHKITKRGQNVTFRCDPISEHNRLYWYRQTLGQGPEFLTYFQNEAQLEKSRLLSDRFSAERPKGSFSTLEIQRTEQGDSAMYLCASSSKSRDRVQLFFGSGTQLSVL.

The V call is TRBV30, the J call TRBJ1-1, with 9 bases identical to TRBD1. The CDR3 totals 13 residues. After removal of 3 bases from V and 7 bases from J, the junction contained 6 bases not matched to a gene. Germline CDR1 and CDR2: GTSNPN and SVGIG (reference sequence). The DNA for the CDR3 is TGTGCCTGGAGCCCGGGACAGGGAGTTGAAGCTTTCTTT. Translating gives CAWSPGQGVEAFF.

CDR3 sequence (DNA): TGTGCCAGCAGTGAAGGCATCTGGGACAGCTATGGCTACACCTTC. Translating it yields CASSEGIWDSYGYTF. The gene calls are TRBV6-1 and TRBJ1-2; 7 positions match TRBD1. Germline V gene data show CDR1 as MNHNS and CDR2 as SASEGT. The CDR3 runs to 15 residues. Trimming took 1 base from V and 4 from J; bases not matched to a gene: 6.

This chain joins TRBV10-3 and TRBJ2-5; no clear D. TRBJ2-7 explains the end of the DNA better; the J call may be wrong. CDR1 is ENHRY and CDR2 is SYGVKD in the germline V gene. CDR3 size: 11 residues. CDR3 coding DNA: TGTGCCATCAGTGTGGATGACGAGCAGTACTTC. This gives the protein CAISVDDEQYF.

This chain uses TRBV13 with TRBJ2-1; D not resolved. The length of the CDR3 is 15 residues. V lost 5 bases to trimming and J lost 8 bases, with 19 bases between them. The germline V gene encodes CDR1 PRHDT and CDR2 FYEKMQ (reference sequence). The CDR3 DNA reads TGTGCCAGCAGCCAAACCCTGCGCTTCTTGGATGAGCAGTTCTTC. The encoded protein is CASSQTLRFLDEQFF.

V gene TRBV7-3 combines with J gene TRBJ2-6; D remains unclear. The CDR3 has 16 residues. In germline, CDR1 is SGHTA, CDR2 FQGTGA. Trimming removed 2 bases at V and 2 bases at J, with 10 bases between. Written as DNA, the CDR3 is TGTGCCAGCAGCTTACGGGTAGGCCCTGGGGCCAACGTCCTGACTTTC. This translates into CASSLRVGPGANVLTF.

The rearrangement links TRBV7-9 to TRBJ2-1; TRBD1 matches at 8 bases. With 9 bases clipped from V and 1 base from J, the junction kept 8 bases outside the gene matches. Germline CDR1 reads SEHNR; CDR2 reads FQNEAQ (reference sequence). CDR3 length: 15 amino acids. The CDR3 is CASHRTGRSYNEQFF. CDR3 in DNA: TGTGCCAGTCACAGGACAGGGCGATCCTACAATGAGCAGTTCTTC.

The chain links TRBV5-6 to TRBJ2-1; D gene unclear. Per germline, CDR1 SGHDT and CDR2 YYEEEE. This CDR3 is built from 16 residues. Between the trimmed V and J ends, which lost 0 bases and 0 bases, there was a span of 10 bases. The CDR3: CASSLEVTSSYNEQFF. CDR3 sequence (DNA): TGTGCCAGCAGCTTGGAGGTTACCAGCTCCTACAATGAGCAGTTCTTC.

The count of this clone is one. V and J are TRBV18 and TRBJ1-2, with D possibly being TRBD1 (5 bases). The germline gives CDR1 KGHSH, CDR2 LQKENI. The CDR3 is 13 residues long. The germline V and J ends were trimmed by 2 bases and 8 bases, with 12 bases remaining between them. The CDR3 region is CASSPGGWTGYTF. The CDR3, as DNA: TGTGCCAGCTCACCAGGGGGATGGACCGGCTACACCTTC.

The genes are TRBV19 and TRBJ1-6; D might be TRBD1 (5 bases). The germline V and J ends were trimmed by 1 base and 5 bases, with 12 bases remaining between them. The CDR3 sequence is 16 residues long. Germline loops: CDR1 LNHDA, CDR2 SQIVND (reference sequence). The DNA of the CDR3 is TGTGCCAGTAGTATAGGGCCGGGACGGAATAATTCACCCCTCCACTTT. Amino acids: CASSIGPGRNNSPLHF.

The chain links TRBV6-1 to TRBJ1-4, with D perhaps TRBD1 (5 bases). The CDR3 spans 14 residues. Trimming removed 6 bases at V and 14 bases at J, with 22 bases between. The V gene's germline CDR1 is MNHNS and CDR2 SASEGT. CDR3 protein: CASRGAPTMGGLFF. Written as DNA, the CDR3 is TGTGCCAGCAGAGGGGCTCCAACAATGGGAGGGCTGTTTTTT.

J is TRBJ1-2 and V is TRBV7-9, with D possibly being TRBD1 (5 bases). The CDR3 sequence is 13 residues long. V gave up 5 bases and J gave up 12 bases, with 19 bases separating them. Germline lookup yields CDR1 SEHNR and CDR2 FQNEAQ (reference sequence). CDR3 amino acids: CASSPQPGPLDTF. The DNA for the CDR3 is TGTGCCAGCAGCCCGCAACCGGGACCTCTCGACACCTTC. The complete variable domain, with remaining parts taken from reference TRBV7-9 and TRBJ1-2, reads DTGVSQNPRHKITKRGQNVTFRCDPISEHNRLYWYRQTLGQGPEFLTYFQNEAQLEKSRLLSDRFSAERPKGSFSTLEIQRTEQGDSAMYLCASSPQPGPLDTFGSGTRLTVV.

V gene TRBV28 combines with J gene TRBJ2-7; a weak D match, TRBD2 (5 bases). Trimming pared 8 bases from V and 6 bases from J, leaving 20 bases between. This CDR3 spans 14 amino acids. Germline V gene sequence: CDR1 MDHEN, CDR2 SYDVKM. The CDR3 DNA sequence: TGTGCCAGCCGAAAAGGACTCGGGAACGTCGAGCAGTACTTC. Its protein product is CASRKGLGNVEQYF.

The rearrangement uses TRBV5-1 and TRBJ2-5; TRBD2 aligns across 10 bases. The CDR3 contains 15 residues. V lost 4 bases, J lost 4 bases, and 7 bases stayed unmatched. The germline CDR1 and CDR2 sequences are SGHRS and YFSETQ. The CDR3 loop is CASSLRSGGRETQYF. The CDR3 DNA reads as TGCGCCAGCAGCCTACGTAGCGGGGGGCGAGAGACCCAGTACTTC.

This chain joins TRBV6-1 and TRBJ1-3; D is undetermined. V was clipped by 7 bases and J by 3 bases, with 13 bases between them. The V gene's germline CDR1 is MNHNS and CDR2 SASEGT. This CDR3 has 14 amino acids. The CDR3 nucleotides read TGTGCCAGCACACTCCTTAGGGTTGGAAACACCATATATTTT. This translates into CASTLLRVGNTIYF.

The V and J genes are TRBV6-1 and TRBJ2-7; no clear D gene. The ends were cut back, 5 bases at V and 7 bases at J, with 18 bases in the middle. This CDR3 spans 14 amino acids. Germline V gives CDR1 MNHNS, CDR2 SASEGT. CDR3 nucleotide sequence: TGTGCCAGCAGTCCACAGAATCCCTACGGGGAGCAGTACTTC. Translation: CASSPQNPYGEQYF.

The genes are TRBV2 and TRBJ2-6; no definite D call. Trimming removed 4 bases at V and 2 bases at J, with 12 bases between. The length of the CDR3 is 16 residues. The germline V gene encodes CDR1 SNHLY and CDR2 FYNNEI. CDR3 region: CASSGSGSTGANVLTF. Written as DNA, the CDR3 is TGTGCCAGCAGTGGGTCTGGGTCGACTGGGGCCAACGTCCTGACTTTC.

This clone was counted a few times. The chain combines TRBV25-1 with TRBJ1-6; 10 bases align to TRBD1. V shed 5 bases and J 14 bases; nucleotides not matched to a gene: 12. CDR1 and CDR2 from the germline V gene are MGHDK and SYGVNS. The CDR3 is made up of 15 amino acids. CDR3 DNA: TGTGCCAGCAGTCGGAAGGGGACAGGGGAAGGGGCCCTCCACTTT. Translating gives CASSRKGTGEGALHF.

This chain connects TRBV6-6 to TRBJ1-2; D uncertain. The length of the CDR3 is 14 residues. V was shortened by 11 bases and J by 8 bases, with 24 bases between the two germline ends. Germline-derived CDR1 and CDR2 are MNHNY and SVGAGI (reference sequence). CDR3 amino acids: CASHPPGQAEGYTF. DNA for the CDR3: TGTGCCTCACACCCCCCTGGGCAGGCGGAAGGCTACACCTTC.

V gene TRBV10-2 combines with J gene TRBJ2-2, with no clear D. The length of the CDR3 is 14 residues. Deletions cut 8 bases from V and 3 bases from J, with 13 bases between. The germline CDR1 and CDR2 sequences are WSHSY and SAAADI. The DNA for the CDR3 is TGCGCCAGCGAGACTGGACGTGACACCGGGGAGCTGTTTTTT. Translated: CASETGRDTGELFF.

The chain carries TRBV18 and TRBJ2-6; D uncertain. The CDR3 length is 18 residues. Germline CDR1 and CDR2: KGHSH and LQKENI. V dropped 1 base and J dropped 0 bases, with 13 bases sitting between them. CDR3 DNA sequence: TGTGCCAGCTCACCACAAATCAGCTTGAGCTCTGGGGCCAACGTCCTGACTTTC. It encodes CASSPQISLSSGANVLTF.

The V and J genes are TRBV2 and TRBJ2-7; 7 bases are shared with TRBD1. This CDR3 region has 12 residues. V dropped 6 bases and J dropped 3; count of bases not matched to a gene: 2. CDR1 and CDR2 from the germline V gene are SNHLY and FYNNEI. The CDR3 DNA reads TGTGCCAGCAGGGGACAGAACTACGAGCAGTACTTC. It translates to CASRGQNYEQYF. Supplemented by reference TRBV2 and TRBJ2-7, the full variable domain reads EPEVTQTPSHQVTQMGQEVILRCVPISNHLYFYWYRQILGQKVEFLVSFYNNEISEKSEIFDDQFSVERPDGSNFTLKIRSTKLEDSAMYFCASRGQNYEQYFGPGTRLTVT.

The count of this clone is one. The chain joins TRBV10-3 to TRBJ1-3, with 7 nucleotides matching TRBD1. Germline values: CDR1 ENHRY, CDR2 SYGVKD. The junction had 15 bases not matched to a gene; V was cut back by 6 bases and J by 4 bases. The length of the CDR3 is 17 residues. Here the CDR3 reads CAISGTVEAAGGNTIYF. In DNA form, the CDR3 reads TGTGCCATCAGCGGGACAGTTGAGGCAGCAGGCGGAAACACCATATATTTT.

In its sample, this clone was seen once. The chain carries TRBV19 and TRBJ2-7, with TRBD2 matching 8 bases. Germline assignment: CDR1 LNHDA and CDR2 SQIVND (reference sequence). J lost 0 bases, V lost 5 bases, and 3 bases had no gene match. The CDR3 sequence is 14 residues long. The CDR3 sequence is CASSGSGNSYEQYF. CDR3 bases: TGTGCCAGTAGTGGTAGCGGGAACTCCTACGAGCAGTACTTC.

Of note for this clone: The sample contains more than one DNA sequence encoding this CDR3. The V and J genes are TRBV29-1 and TRBJ1-5; 10 bases line up with TRBD1. The CDR3 is made up of 13 amino acids. After removal of 6 bases from V and 2 bases from J, the junction contained 1 base not matched to a gene. Germline CDR1 is SQVTM and CDR2 is ANQGSEA. CDR3 region: CSVGTGGNQPQHF. The DNA for the CDR3 is TGCAGCGTGGGGACAGGGGGCAATCAGCCCCAGCATTTT.